This TCR beta chain is from a study of T-cell reconstitution after alpha-beta-depleted transplantation in children. General observations from the study: Several patients had high TCRbeta diversity at day 60; it came from surviving recipient T cells and thymic progenitors. About two months after transplant, alpha-beta T cells reportedly came from several hundred expanded graft clones.

Germline V CDR1 and CDR2: MNHEY, SVGEGT. The V end was cut by 7 bases, the J end by 3 bases, with 13 bases between. The CDR3 length is 13 residues. A word on this clonotype: The antigen remains undetermined.

TCRbeta library preparation incorporated unique molecular identifiers. TCRdb called the PCR reads again in MiXCR, with one record for every CDR3 protein. The table has 84,000 or so distinct CDR3 sequences, about a sixth seen once; the top ten hold about 19%. The source material was PBMCs, mostly from graft donor cells, sampled 180 days after TCRalphabeta/CD19-depleted stem cell transplant. The origin of this receptor is a male patient under 10 years old who had a stem cell transplant for acute lymphoblastic leukemia, so the T cells may come from the graft donor. The J gene is TRBJ2-7, the V gene TRBV6-2 or TRBV6-3; D possibly corresponds to TRBD1 (5 bases). CDR3 amino acids: CASTDRRDYEQYF. The CDR3 DNA is TGTGCCAGCACTGACCGCAGGGACTACGAGCAGTACTTC.